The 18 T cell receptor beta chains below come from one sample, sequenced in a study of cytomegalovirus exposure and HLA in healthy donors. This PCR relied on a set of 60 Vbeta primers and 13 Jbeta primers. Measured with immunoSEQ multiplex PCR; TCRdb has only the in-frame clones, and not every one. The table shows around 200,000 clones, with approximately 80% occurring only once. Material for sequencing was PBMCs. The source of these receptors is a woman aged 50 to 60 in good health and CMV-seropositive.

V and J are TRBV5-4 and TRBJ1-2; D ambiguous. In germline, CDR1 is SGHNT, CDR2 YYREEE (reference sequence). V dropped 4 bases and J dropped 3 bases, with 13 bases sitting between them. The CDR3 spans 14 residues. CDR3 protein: CASSEGGRDYGYTF. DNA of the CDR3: TGTGCCAGCAGCGAGGGAGGGAGGGACTATGGCTACACCTTC. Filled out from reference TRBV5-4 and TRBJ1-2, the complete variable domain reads ETGVTQSPTHLIKTRGQQVTLRCSSQSGHNTVSWYQQALGQGPQFIFQYYREEENGRGNFPPRFSGLQFPNYSSELNVNALELDDSALYLCASSEGGRDYGYTFGSGTRLTVV.

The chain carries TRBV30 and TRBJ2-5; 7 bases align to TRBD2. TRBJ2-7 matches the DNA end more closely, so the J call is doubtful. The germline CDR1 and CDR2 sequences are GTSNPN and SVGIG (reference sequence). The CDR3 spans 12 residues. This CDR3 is CAWRGSGGEQYF. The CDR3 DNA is TGTGCCTGGAGGGGATCGGGGGGCGAGCAGTACTTC.

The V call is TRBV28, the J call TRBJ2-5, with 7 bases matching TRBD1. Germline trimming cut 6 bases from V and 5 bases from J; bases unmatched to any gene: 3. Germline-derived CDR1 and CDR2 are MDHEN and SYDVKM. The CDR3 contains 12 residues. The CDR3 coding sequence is TGTGCCAGCAGCCCACAGGGGGAGACCCAGTACTTC. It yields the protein CASSPQGETQYF.

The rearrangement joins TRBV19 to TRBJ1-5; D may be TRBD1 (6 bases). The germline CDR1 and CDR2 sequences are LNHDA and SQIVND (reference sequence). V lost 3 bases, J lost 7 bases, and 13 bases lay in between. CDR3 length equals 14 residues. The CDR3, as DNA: TGTGCCAGTAGTATCCGACAGGAATTACAGCCCCAGCATTTT. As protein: CASSIRQELQPQHF.

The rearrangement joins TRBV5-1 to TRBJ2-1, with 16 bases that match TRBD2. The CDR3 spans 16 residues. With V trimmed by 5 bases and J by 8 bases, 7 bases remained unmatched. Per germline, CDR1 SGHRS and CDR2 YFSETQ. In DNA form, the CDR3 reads TGCGCCAGCAGGGGACTAGCGGGGGGGCAGGGCGATGAGCAGTTCTTC. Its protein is CASRGLAGGQGDEQFF.

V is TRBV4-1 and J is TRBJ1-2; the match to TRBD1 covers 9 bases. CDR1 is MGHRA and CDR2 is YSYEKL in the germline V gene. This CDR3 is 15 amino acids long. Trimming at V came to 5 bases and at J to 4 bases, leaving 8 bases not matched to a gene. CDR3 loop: CASSSPKTGGYGYTF. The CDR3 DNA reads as TGCGCCAGCAGCTCACCAAAGACAGGGGGCTATGGCTACACCTTC.

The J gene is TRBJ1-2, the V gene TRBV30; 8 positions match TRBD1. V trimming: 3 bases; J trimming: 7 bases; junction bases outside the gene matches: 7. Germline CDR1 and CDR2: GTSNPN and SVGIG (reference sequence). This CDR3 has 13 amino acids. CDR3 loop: CAWSQGAGSGYTF. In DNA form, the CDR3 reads TGTGCCTGGAGCCAGGGGGCAGGGAGTGGCTACACCTTC.

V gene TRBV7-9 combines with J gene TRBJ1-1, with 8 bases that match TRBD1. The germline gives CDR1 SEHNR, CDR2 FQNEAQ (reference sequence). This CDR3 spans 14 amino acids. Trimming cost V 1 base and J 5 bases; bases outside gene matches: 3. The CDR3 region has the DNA TGTGCCAGCAGCTTAGAAACAGGGGGTACTGAAGCTTTCTTT. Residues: CASSLETGGTEAFF. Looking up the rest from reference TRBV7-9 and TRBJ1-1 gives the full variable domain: DTGVSQNPRHKITKRGQNVTFRCDPISEHNRLYWYRQTLGQGPEFLTYFQNEAQLEKSRLLSDRFSAERPKGSFSTLEIQRTEQGDSAMYLCASSLETGGTEAFFGQGTRLTVV.

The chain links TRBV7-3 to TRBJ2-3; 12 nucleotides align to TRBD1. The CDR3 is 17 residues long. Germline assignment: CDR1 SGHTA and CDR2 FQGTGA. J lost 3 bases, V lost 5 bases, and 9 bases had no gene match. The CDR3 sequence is CASSPAGTGGKTDTQYF. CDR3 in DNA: TGTGCCAGCAGCCCCGCCGGGACAGGGGGCAAAACAGATACGCAGTATTTT.

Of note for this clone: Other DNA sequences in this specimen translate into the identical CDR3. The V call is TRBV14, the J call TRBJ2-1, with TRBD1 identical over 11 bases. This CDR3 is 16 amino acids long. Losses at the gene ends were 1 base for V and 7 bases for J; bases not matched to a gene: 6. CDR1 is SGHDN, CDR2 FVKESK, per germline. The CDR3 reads CASSQGTGGVHNEQFF. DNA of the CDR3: TGTGCCAGCAGCCAAGGGACAGGGGGCGTTCATAATGAGCAGTTCTTC.

This chain's CDR3 is CASSIGPGESSYEQYF. The CDR3 DNA follows: TGTGCCAGCAGCATAGGACCCGGGGAGTCCTCCTACGAGCAGTACTTC. The chain is built from TRBV7-8 and TRBJ2-7; D perhaps matches TRBD2 (5 bases). V lost 5 bases to trimming and J lost 0 bases, with 17 bases between them. The CDR3 covers 16 residues. Germline assignment: CDR1 SGHVS and CDR2 FQNEAQ.

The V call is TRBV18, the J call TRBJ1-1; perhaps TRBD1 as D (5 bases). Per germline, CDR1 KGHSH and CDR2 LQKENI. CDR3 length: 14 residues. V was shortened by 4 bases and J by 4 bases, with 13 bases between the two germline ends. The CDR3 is CASSQSGSGTEAFF. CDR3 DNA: TGTGCCAGCTCACAATCAGGGTCGGGCACTGAAGCTTTCTTT.

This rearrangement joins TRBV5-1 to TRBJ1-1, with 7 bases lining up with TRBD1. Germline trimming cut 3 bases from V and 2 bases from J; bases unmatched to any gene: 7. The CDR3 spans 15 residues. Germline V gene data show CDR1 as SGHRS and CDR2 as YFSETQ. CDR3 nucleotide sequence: TGCGCCAGCAGCTGGGACAGAATCAAAAACACTGAAGCTTTCTTT. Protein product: CASSWDRIKNTEAFF.

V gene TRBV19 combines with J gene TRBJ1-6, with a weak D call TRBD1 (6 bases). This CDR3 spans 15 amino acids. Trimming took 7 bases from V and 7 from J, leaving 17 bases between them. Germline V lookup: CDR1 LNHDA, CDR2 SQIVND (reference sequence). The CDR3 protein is CASIPAQGANSPLHF. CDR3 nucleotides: TGTGCCAGTATTCCGGCACAGGGCGCGAATTCACCCCTCCACTTT.

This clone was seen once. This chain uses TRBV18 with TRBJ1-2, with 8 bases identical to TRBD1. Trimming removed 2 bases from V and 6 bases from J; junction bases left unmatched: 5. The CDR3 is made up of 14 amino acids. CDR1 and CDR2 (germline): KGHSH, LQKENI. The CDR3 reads CASSPTGTGDGYTF. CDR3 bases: TGTGCCAGCTCACCAACGGGGACAGGAGATGGCTACACCTTC.

CDR3 region: CASSLQGNEKLFF. The CDR3, as DNA: TGTGCCAGCTCCTTGCAGGGTAATGAAAAACTGTTTTTT. The chain uses TRBV6-1 and TRBJ1-4; TRBD1 is a possible D gene (5 bases). Germline V gene lookup returns CDR1 MNHNS and CDR2 SASEGT. The V and J ends lost 8 bases and 4 bases respectively, with 11 bases between them. The CDR3 is made up of 13 amino acids.

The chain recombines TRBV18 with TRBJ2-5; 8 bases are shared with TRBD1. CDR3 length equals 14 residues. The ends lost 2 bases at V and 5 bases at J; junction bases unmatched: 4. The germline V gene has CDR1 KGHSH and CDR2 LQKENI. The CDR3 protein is CASSPGQGAETQYF. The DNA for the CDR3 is TGTGCCAGCTCACCAGGACAGGGCGCGGAGACCCAGTACTTC.

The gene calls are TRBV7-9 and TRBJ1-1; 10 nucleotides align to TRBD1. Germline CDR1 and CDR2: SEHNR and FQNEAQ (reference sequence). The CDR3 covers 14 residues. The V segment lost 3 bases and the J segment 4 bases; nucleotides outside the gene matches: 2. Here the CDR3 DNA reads TGTGCCAGCAGCTTCTGGACAGGGGGCACTGAAGCTTTCTTT. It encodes CASSFWTGGTEAFF.